This T cell receptor (beta chain) was found in a study of blood T cell repertoires in COVID-19. Looked up from germline, CDR1 is PRHDT and CDR2 is FYEKMQ (reference sequence). The CDR3 contains 14 residues. Unmatched junction bases numbered 6, after V lost 6 bases and J lost 3 bases. Only in-frame clones appear in the TCRdb table, and some are missing; sequencing was by immunoSEQ multiplex PCR. The sample includes roughly 200,000 clones, approximately 84% of them seen just once. The sequence was obtained from a woman older than 75 with acute or convalescent COVID-19. The V gene is TRBV13, the J gene TRBJ2-7, with 9 bases aligning to TRBD1. What was sequenced was peripheral blood. This CDR3 reads CASRVQGAIYEQYF. The CDR3 DNA follows: TGTGCCAGCAGAGTACAGGGGGCTATCTACGAGCAGTACTTC.